This T cell receptor (beta chain) is from a study of control samples from healthy donors and cancer patients. Germline V gene data show CDR1 as MNHNS and CDR2 as SASEGT. The CDR3 is made up of 13 amino acids. Trimming left V 2 bases short and J 2 bases short, with 4 bases between. TCRdb keeps only in-frame clones here, not all; method: immunoSEQ multiplex PCR. Among about 170,000 clones listed, almost 90% were seen once. Points on this clone: This same CDR3 is encoded by further DNA sequences in the sample.

This TCR came from a woman aged 25 to 39 in good health. The sequenced sample consisted of blood. The J gene is TRBJ2-1, the V gene TRBV6-1; D is ambiguous. The DNA for the CDR3 is TGTGCCAGCAGTGAACGCCCCTACAATGAGCAGTTCTTC. Protein: CASSERPYNEQFF.